Presented here are 24 T cell receptor beta chains from one specimen sequenced in a study of T-cell reconstitution after alpha-beta-depleted transplantation in children. Unique molecular identifiers tagged the TCRbeta library. TCRdb processed the PCR reads anew with MiXCR; each CDR3 protein has one entry. Of around 440,000 distinct CDR3 sequences in the sample, over 9.5% were seen once. The specimen was PBMCs, collected before TCRalphabeta/CD19-depleted stem cell transplant. The receptor source for this set is a child aged 2 to 15 with inherited bone marrow failure, due to receive a stem cell transplant.

V usage is TRBV2 and J usage is TRBJ1-2; TRBD1 aligns across 9 bases. The germline V gene has CDR1 SNHLY and CDR2 FYNNEI. The CDR3 is 15 amino acids. The V and J ends lost 4 bases and 2 bases, in that order; junction bases with no gene match: 5. DNA of the CDR3: TGTGCCAGCAGTGTTGACAGGGGGGTGAACTATGGCTACACCTTC. It specifies CASSVDRGVNYGYTF.

This clonotype has at least ten counts. The J gene is TRBJ2-5, the V gene TRBV29-1; 9 nucleotides agree with TRBD2. Germline V gene lookup returns CDR1 SQVTM and CDR2 ANQGSEA. V trimming: 6 bases; J trimming: 2 bases; junction bases outside the gene matches: 10. The CDR3 is made up of 15 amino acids. The CDR3 reads CSVQTRGLAQETQYF. For the CDR3, the DNA is TGCAGCGTGCAGACAAGGGGACTAGCACAAGAGACCCAGTACTTC.

This clonotype was detected ten times or more. CDR3 sequence (DNA): TGTGCCAGCAGTCTAAACTCCCTAGGGTCCGGGGAGACCCAGTACTTC. Protein sequence: CASSLNSLGSGETQYF. The V call is TRBV12-3 or TRBV12-4, the J call TRBJ2-5; D not resolved. This CDR3 is built from 16 residues. Trimming removed 5 bases at V and 5 bases at J, with 21 bases between.

The CDR3 loop reads CASSSQTGPPTYEQYF. The DNA for the CDR3 is TGTGCCAGCAGCTCCCAGACAGGCCCCCCTACCTACGAGCAGTACTTC. The chain recombines TRBV7-9 with TRBJ2-7, with D possibly TRBD1 on 6 matching bases. Trimming pared 4 bases from V and 2 bases from J, leaving 18 bases between. This CDR3 region has 16 residues. In germline, CDR1 is SEHNR, CDR2 FQNEAQ (reference sequence).

In its sample, this clonotype was seen many times. Written as DNA, the CDR3 is TGTGCCAGCAGTTACGTTAGCCCGTACAATGAGCAGTTCTTC. Translating it yields CASSYVSPYNEQFF. The chain employs TRBV6-5 and TRBJ2-1, with D unclear. Trimming stripped 2 bases from V and 4 bases from J, with 9 bases between. Germline CDR1 is MNHEY and CDR2 is SVGAGI. The CDR3 has 14 residues.

The chain has TRBV28 and TRBJ2-5, with D perhaps matching TRBD2 (6 bases). V lost 5 bases and J lost 1, with 14 bases in between. Germline V gene sequence: CDR1 MDHEN, CDR2 SYDVKM. There are 15 residues in the CDR3. The CDR3 DNA sequence: TGTGCCAGCAGTCCCGGACTATTTCTCCAAGAGACCCAGTACTTC. It is translated as CASSPGLFLQETQYF.

This clonotype was observed at least ten times. The V and J genes are TRBV7-2 and TRBJ2-7; 9 bases line up with TRBD2. Unmatched junction bases numbered 5, after V lost 4 bases and J lost 1 base. Germline CDR1 SGHTA, CDR2 FQGNSA. The CDR3 is 15 residues long. CDR3 sequence: CASSSGLALSYEQYF. CDR3 in DNA: TGTGCCAGCAGCTCCGGACTAGCGTTGTCCTACGAGCAGTACTTC. The full variable domain, completed using reference TRBV7-2 and TRBJ2-7, is GAGVSQSPSNKVTEKGKDVELRCDPISGHTALYWYRQSLGQGLEFLIYFQGNSAPDKSGLPSDRFSAERTGGSVSTLTIQRTQQEDSAVYLCASSSGLALSYEQYFGPGTRLTVT.

This clonotype showed up many times. The chain recombines TRBV5-1 with TRBJ1-6; 7 bases are shared with TRBD1. The germline V gene encodes CDR1 SGHRS and CDR2 YFSETQ. The V gene end was trimmed by 0 bases and the J gene end by 10 bases; junction bases not matched to a gene: 4. The CDR3 has 14 residues. The CDR3 region is CASSLGTGESPLHF. The CDR3 DNA reads TGCGCCAGCAGCTTGGGTACAGGGGAGTCACCCCTCCACTTT.

This clonotype was counted a few times. This chain links TRBV3-1 with TRBJ2-1; TRBD1 matches at 9 bases. Germline values: CDR1 LGHDT, CDR2 YNNKEL (reference sequence). V lost 3 bases to trimming and J lost 5 bases; unmatched junction nucleotides: 11. This CDR3 spans 17 amino acids. CDR3 DNA: TGTGCCAGCAGCCAGGGACGTGGGACAGGGAAACACAATGAGCAGTTCTTC. It encodes CASSQGRGTGKHNEQFF.

Notes on this clonotype: A much larger clone is a single base away; this may be a read error. V and J are TRBV7-9 and TRBJ1-1, with a weak D call TRBD1 (5 bases). The CDR3 spans 14 residues. Looked up from germline, CDR1 is SEHNR and CDR2 is FQNEAQ (reference sequence). The germline V and J ends were trimmed by 1 base and 4 bases, with 10 bases remaining between them. As DNA, the CDR3 is TGTGCCAGCAGCTTAGTTTGGGGGATCACTGAAGCTTTCTTT. Translation gives CASSLVWGITEAFF.

This clonotype was found many times. The genes are TRBV27 and TRBJ2-5; D uncertain. The CDR3 has 13 residues. Germline CDR1 reads MNHEY; CDR2 reads SMNVEV (reference sequence). V lost 3 bases and J 2 bases, leaving 7 bases between the germline ends. The CDR3 reads CASSFSEQETQYF. In DNA form, the CDR3 reads TGTGCCAGCAGTTTCTCAGAGCAAGAGACCCAGTACTTC.

This clonotype was found many times. The chain couples TRBV27 to TRBJ2-1; 10 bases agree with TRBD2. Germline values: CDR1 MNHEY, CDR2 SMNVEV (reference sequence). CDR3 length: 16 residues. V shed 7 bases and J 8 bases; nucleotides not matched to a gene: 14. The CDR3 bases are TGTGCCAGCACCTGGGCTAGCGGGAGTAGAATCGATGAGCAGTTCTTC. It yields the protein CASTWASGSRIDEQFF.

The chain employs TRBV19 and TRBJ2-1, with 14 bases matching TRBD2. This CDR3 comprises 17 residues. The germline gives CDR1 LNHDA, CDR2 SQIVND (reference sequence). V was pared by 6 bases and J by 5 bases, with 9 bases of the junction left unmatched. The CDR3 coding sequence is TGTGCCAGTAGACCTTGGGGACTAGCGGGAGCCGACAATGAGCAGTTCTTC. Translation: CASRPWGLAGADNEQFF.

Details on this clonotype: Given a much more abundant clone one base away, this may be a read error. The V gene is TRBV28, the J gene TRBJ1-3, with D possibly TRBD1 on 6 matching bases. CDR1 is MDHEN, CDR2 SYDVKM, per germline. This CDR3 contains 15 residues. The CDR3 here is CASSFEGGSGNSIYF. In DNA, the CDR3 is TGTGCCAGCAGTTTCGAAGGGGGATCTGGAAACTCCATATATTTT.

The chain employs TRBV6-5 and TRBJ2-4; a possible D gene is TRBD1 (6 bases). V was shortened by 2 bases and J by 7 bases, with 12 bases between the two germline ends. The CDR3 has 14 amino acids. CDR1 is MNHEY, CDR2 SVGAGI, per germline. CDR3 loop: CASSYQSGANIQYF. CDR3 DNA sequence: TGTGCCAGCAGTTACCAGTCAGGGGCGAACATTCAGTACTTC.

This clonotype was detected many times. The chain is built from TRBV5-1 and TRBJ2-7; D ambiguous. The V gene lost 2 bases and the J gene lost 5 bases, with 11 bases spanning the gap. The CDR3 contains 13 residues. Germline V lookup: CDR1 SGHRS, CDR2 YFSETQ. Here the CDR3 reads CASSLQQYHEQYF. Here the CDR3 DNA reads TGCGCCAGCAGCTTACAGCAGTACCACGAGCAGTACTTC.

The rearrangement links TRBV19 to TRBJ2-7; D remains ambiguous. Trimming shortened V by 6 bases and J by 3 bases, and 18 bases separated the two germline ends. This CDR3 is built from 15 residues. Germline V lookup: CDR1 LNHDA, CDR2 SQIVND (reference sequence). CDR3 residues: CASSPTTDALYEQYF. The DNA of the CDR3 is TGTGCCAGTAGCCCTACAACAGACGCCCTCTACGAGCAGTACTTC.

This clonotype was seen at least ten times. J is TRBJ2-7 and V is TRBV6-1, with D unresolved. The CDR3 runs to 12 residues. V was clipped by 7 bases and J by 4 bases, with 11 bases between them. Per the germline V gene, CDR1 is MNHNS and CDR2 is SASEGT. CDR3 protein: CASTGREYEQYF. In DNA form, the CDR3 reads TGTGCCAGCACCGGACGTGAGTACGAGCAGTACTTC.

This clonotype occurred many times. The J gene is TRBJ2-5, the V gene TRBV4-3, with TRBD2 as a possible D gene (6 bases). V was trimmed by 4 bases and J by 1 base, leaving 16 bases between them. Germline-derived CDR1 and CDR2 are LGHNA and YSLEER. The CDR3 is 16 residues long. This chain's CDR3 is CASSRNYQGLQETQYF. The CDR3, as DNA: TGCGCCAGCAGCCGCAACTACCAGGGACTCCAAGAGACCCAGTACTTC.

The CDR3 region is CATSGGIVPGLAGGYHTDTQYF. CDR3 nucleotides: TGTGCCACCAGCGGGGGGATTGTCCCGGGACTAGCGGGAGGATACCACACAGATACGCAGTATTTT. The chain combines TRBV15 with TRBJ2-3, with 15 nucleotides matching TRBD2. The CDR3 is 22 amino acids. Germline CDR1 and CDR2: LNHNV and YYDKDF (reference sequence). Unmatched junction bases numbered 20, after V lost 5 bases and J lost 2 bases.

This clonotype was seen once. The chain links TRBV6-1 to TRBJ2-2; D unresolved. Germline CDR1 is MNHNS and CDR2 is SASEGT. V lost 7 bases to trimming and J lost 4 bases, with 10 bases between them. CDR3 length: 13 amino acids. The CDR3 loop is CASNGGGTGELFF. For the CDR3, the DNA is TGTGCCAGCAACGGCGGCGGCACCGGGGAGCTGTTTTTT.

This clonotype occurred a few times. The genes are TRBV4-1 and TRBJ2-1; 10 nucleotides match TRBD2. CDR1 is MGHRA, CDR2 YSYEKL, per germline. The CDR3 covers 16 residues. V lost 2 bases and J lost 8; bases outside the gene matches: 9. CDR3 residues: CASSQNPSSGSYEQFF. The CDR3 DNA sequence: TGCGCCAGCAGCCAAAATCCATCTAGCGGGAGCTATGAGCAGTTCTTC.

In its sample, this clonotype was seen many times. The chain employs TRBV20-1 and TRBJ1-4; D gene ambiguous. Germline loops: CDR1 DFQATT, CDR2 SNEGSKA (reference sequence). With 3 bases removed from V and 0 bases from J, the gap between germline ends came to 8 bases. There are 14 residues in the CDR3. CDR3 DNA: TGCAGTGCTAGTGTGAGGGCAACTAATGAAAAACTGTTTTTT. Translation: CSASVRATNEKLFF.

This clonotype turned up a few times. V and J are TRBV24-1 and TRBJ1-2; D gene uncertain. The CDR3 runs to 13 residues. Germline V lookup: CDR1 KGHDR, CDR2 SFDVKD. V dropped 2 bases and J dropped 7 bases, with 10 bases sitting between them. CDR3 DNA: TGTGCCACCAGTGATTCTGCTGAAGGTGGCTACACCTTC. This translates into CATSDSAEGGYTF.